The clone carrying this TCR beta chain has a handful of counts. This sample stems from a study of low-dose radiotherapy and immunotherapy resistance in tumors. Study background: Across 26 weeks, 13 Gy in total went to Cohort 2, delivered as 1 Gy per fraction every two weeks. Every six weeks patients received intravenous ipilimumab 1 mg/kg, and every two weeks they received intravenous nivolumab 240 mg.

Regarding time point: before trial treatment. Donors were administered nivolumab, ipilimumab, aspirin and low-dose cyclophosphamide, together with low-dose radiotherapy. Advanced solid tumors lacking tumor-infiltrating lymphocytes were present in eligible patients. With TRAV- and TRBV-specific primers, first-strand cDNA was made, covering the alpha and beta chains. The TCRs were subjected to amplification over about 20 PCR cycles employing a constant-region primer in conjunction with a V-primer adapter. TCRdb recomputed calls from the reads with MiXCR, one row per CDR3 protein. This table has more than 50,000 distinct CDR3 sequences, under 30% appearing once. Here the sequenced sample was PBMCs, taken before treatment. The TCR was taken from a male donor with prostate cancer.

The chain's CDR3 is CASRPGTRKTDTQYF. The CDR3 bases are TGTGCCAGCAGGCCCGGGACTAGGAAGACAGATACGCAGTATTTT. The gene calls are TRBV5-4 and TRBJ2-3; 8 nucleotides match TRBD2. The trim removed 5 bases at V and 3 bases at J, leaving 8 bases unmatched. CDR3 length equals 15 residues. Per germline, CDR1 SGHNT and CDR2 YYREEE (reference sequence).